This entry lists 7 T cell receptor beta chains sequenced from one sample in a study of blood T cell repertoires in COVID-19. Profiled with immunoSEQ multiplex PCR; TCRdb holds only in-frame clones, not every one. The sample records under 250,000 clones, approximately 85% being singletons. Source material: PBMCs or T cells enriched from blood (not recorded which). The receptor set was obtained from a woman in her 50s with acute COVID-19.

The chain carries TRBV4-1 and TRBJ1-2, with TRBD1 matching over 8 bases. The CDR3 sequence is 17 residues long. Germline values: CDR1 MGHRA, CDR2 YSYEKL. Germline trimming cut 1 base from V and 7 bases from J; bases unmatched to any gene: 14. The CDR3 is CASSQAQPGGDGSGYTF. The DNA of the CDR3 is TGCGCCAGCAGCCAAGCCCAGCCAGGGGGCGATGGGTCTGGCTACACCTTC.

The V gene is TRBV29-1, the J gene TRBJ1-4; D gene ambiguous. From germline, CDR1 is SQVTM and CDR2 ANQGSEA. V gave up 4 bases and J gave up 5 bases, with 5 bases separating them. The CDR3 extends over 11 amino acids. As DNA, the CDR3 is TGCAGCGTTGCGGGAAATGAAAAACTGTTTTTT. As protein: CSVAGNEKLFF.

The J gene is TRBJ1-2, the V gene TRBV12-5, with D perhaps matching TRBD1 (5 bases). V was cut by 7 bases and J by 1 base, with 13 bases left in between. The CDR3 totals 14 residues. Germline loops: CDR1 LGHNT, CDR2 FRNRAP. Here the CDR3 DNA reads TGTGCTAGTGCTCCACAGGTATTTAACTATGGCTACACCTTC. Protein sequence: CASAPQVFNYGYTF.

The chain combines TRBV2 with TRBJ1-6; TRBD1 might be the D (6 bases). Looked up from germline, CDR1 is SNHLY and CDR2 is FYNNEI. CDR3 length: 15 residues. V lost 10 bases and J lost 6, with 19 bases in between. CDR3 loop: CATQGQRNPNSPLHF. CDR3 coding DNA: TGTGCCACCCAAGGACAGAGAAATCCTAATTCACCCCTCCACTTT.

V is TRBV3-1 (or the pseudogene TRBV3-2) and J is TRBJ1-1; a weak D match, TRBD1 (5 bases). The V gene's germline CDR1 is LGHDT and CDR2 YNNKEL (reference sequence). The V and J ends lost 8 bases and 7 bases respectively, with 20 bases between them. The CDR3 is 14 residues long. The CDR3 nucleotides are TGTGCCAGCTTTGCGGGACGGTGGGGTGGTGAAGCTTTCTTT. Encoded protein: CASFAGRWGGEAFF.

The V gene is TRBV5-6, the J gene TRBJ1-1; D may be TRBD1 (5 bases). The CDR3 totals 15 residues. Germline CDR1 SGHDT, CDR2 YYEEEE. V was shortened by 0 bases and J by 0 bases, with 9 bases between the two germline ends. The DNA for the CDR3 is TGTGCCAGCAGCTTGGGAACAGGCATGAACACTGAAGCTTTCTTT. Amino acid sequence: CASSLGTGMNTEAFF.

CDR3 amino acids: CASSLGLDNYGYTF. The CDR3 DNA reads as TGTGCCAGCAGCTTAGGGCTAGATAACTATGGCTACACCTTC. The chain recombines TRBV7-2 with TRBJ1-2; D is unresolved. The CDR3 sequence is 14 residues long. Germline V CDR1 and CDR2: SGHTA, FQGNSA. Trimming pared 1 base from V and 1 base from J, leaving 7 bases between.